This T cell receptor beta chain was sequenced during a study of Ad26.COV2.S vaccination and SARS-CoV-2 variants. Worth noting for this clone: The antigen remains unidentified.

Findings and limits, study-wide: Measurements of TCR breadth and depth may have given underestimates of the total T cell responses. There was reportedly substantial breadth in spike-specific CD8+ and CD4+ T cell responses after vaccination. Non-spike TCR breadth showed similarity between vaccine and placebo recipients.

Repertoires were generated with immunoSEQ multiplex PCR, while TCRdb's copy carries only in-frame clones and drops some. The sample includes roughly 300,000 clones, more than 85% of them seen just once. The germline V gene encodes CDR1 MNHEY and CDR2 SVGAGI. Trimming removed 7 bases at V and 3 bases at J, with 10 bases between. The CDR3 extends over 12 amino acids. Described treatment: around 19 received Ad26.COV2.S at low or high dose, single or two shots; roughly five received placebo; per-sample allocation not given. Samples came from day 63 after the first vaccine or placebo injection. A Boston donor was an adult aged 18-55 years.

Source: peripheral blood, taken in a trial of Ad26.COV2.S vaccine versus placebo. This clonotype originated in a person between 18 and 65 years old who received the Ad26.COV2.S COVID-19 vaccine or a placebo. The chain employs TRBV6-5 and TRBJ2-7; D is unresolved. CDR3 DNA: TGTGCCAGCATTAAGGGCCGCTACGAGCAGTACTTC. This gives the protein CASIKGRYEQYF.